This T cell receptor beta chain came from a study of human T cells and chemical hapten exposure. Study-wide context: The variation in per-sample TCR yields arose mainly from small differences in pooled library volumes. Notes on the study in general: TCRs whose frequency exceeded 1 in 1000 remained the same following DPC sensitization.

TCRdb independently ran MiXCR on the RACE reads; one entry per CDR3 protein. The data hold roughly 100,000 distinct CDR3 sequences, with approximately 9.7% observed a single time. Looked up from germline, CDR1 is DFQATT and CDR2 is SNEGSKA (reference sequence). The junction had 4 bases not matched to a gene; V was cut back by 3 bases and J by 2 bases. This CDR3 region has 14 residues. Time point reported: healthy volunteer bleed at 2 weeks. Unfractionated whole blood yielded the extracted total RNA. Only one count was recorded for this clonotype. Its antigen is as yet unknown. Sample: whole blood. The rearrangement uses TRBV20-1 and TRBJ2-7; 10 bases fit TRBD2. This clonotype was obtained from a female donor in good health. Some clones in this sample may be carry-over from other donors' samples. Here the CDR3 DNA reads TGCAGTGCTAGTTCTAGCGGGGGCCCCTACGAGCAGTACTTC. This codes for CSASSSGGPYEQYF.